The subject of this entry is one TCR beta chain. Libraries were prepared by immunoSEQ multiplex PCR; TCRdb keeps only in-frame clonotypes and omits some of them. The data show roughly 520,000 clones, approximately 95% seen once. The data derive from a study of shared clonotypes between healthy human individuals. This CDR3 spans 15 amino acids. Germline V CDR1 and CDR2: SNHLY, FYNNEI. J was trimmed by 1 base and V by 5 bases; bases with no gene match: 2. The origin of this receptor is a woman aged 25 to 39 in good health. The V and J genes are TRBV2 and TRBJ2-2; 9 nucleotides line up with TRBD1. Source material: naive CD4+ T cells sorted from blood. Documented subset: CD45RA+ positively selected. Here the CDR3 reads CASSMGQGNTGELFF. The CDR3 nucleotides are TGTGCCAGCAGTATGGGACAGGGGAACACCGGGGAGCTGTTTTTT. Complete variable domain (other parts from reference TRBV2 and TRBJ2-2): EPEVTQTPSHQVTQMGQEVILRCVPISNHLYFYWYRQILGQKVEFLVSFYNNEISEKSEIFDDQFSVERPDGSNFTLKIRSTKLEDSAMYFCASSMGQGNTGELFFGEGSRLTVL.